This record concerns one T cell receptor (beta chain) sequence. At least ten counts were recorded for this clonotype. The antigen it recognizes is unknown. There are no base qualities to consult, and no much larger clone falls within one base. This entry is derived from a study of regulatory T cells in long-lasting Graves disease (dated by TCRdb to the early 2020s). Looking at the study overall: In the newly diagnosed Graves' disease group, patients had been taking antithyroid drugs for less than 3 months. Peripheral blood TCR sequencing and RNA sequencing compared persistent Graves' disease patients with newly diagnosed Graves' disease patients. A total of about 33 samples underwent TCR sequencing, from about 13 patients with persistent Graves' disease and around 20 patients with newly diagnosed Graves' disease. The study was conducted in China and was registered as a clinical trial.

The library relied on multiplex PCR. TCRdb names Illumina HiSeq 4000 as the instrument used. CDR3 regions were amplified by Arm-PCR with iRepertoire HTBI primers to construct TCR beta libraries. Gel purification was performed on PCR products prior to sequencing. Per the source publication's procedure: Gene usage analysis of CDR3 amino acid clonotypes relied on the roughly 60 TRBV and about 13 TRBJ segments identified across samples. Filtered high-quality paired reads were merged into contigs using COPE and FqMerger. BLAST was used to align contigs to the IMGT TRBV, TRBD and TRBJ reference genes, and CDR3 was defined following IMGT. Highly expanded clones were defined as clonotypes with a frequency above 0.1%. Shannon entropy was used to measure repertoire diversity, and the Gini coefficient was used to measure V-J evenness. A clonotype found in more than one individual was treated as public. The raw public reads went through TCRdb reprocessing: fastp at Q25, MiXCR clone calling, in-frame beta chains kept. Each CDR3 protein appears once, grouped with its most common genes and DNA. Clone size and V and J calls follow TCRdb, not the original study. Counted in this sample were some 600,000 distinct CDR3 sequences; 15% to 20% of them appeared once. The top ten clones comprise approximately 12% of the sample.

The time point label here, explained by the study, means: newly diagnosed GD, antithyroid drugs for less than 3 months. RNA was extracted from PBMCs in TRIzol for both TCR sequencing and RNA sequencing. The diagnosis of Graves' disease was made according to American Thyroid Association guidelines. Recruitment of patients was carried out at an endocrinology department in Xi'an, China. From each patient, 8 to 10 milliliters of peripheral blood was collected into an EDTA anticoagulant tube. PBMCs were isolated by Ficoll Paque Plus density gradient separation without further T cell sorting. RNA quality was checked with an Agilent 2100 Bioanalyzer and agarose gel, and concentration with a NanoDrop 2000. From the cysteine through the phenylalanine, the CDR3 covers 16 amino acids. The kept DNA is CDR3 alone, 48 bases in frame from the first base. Trimming costs V 6 bases and J 0 bases, and their ends lie 15 bases apart.

What the authors observed across the whole study: Patients with persistent disease shared more public clonotypes (about 3,000) than newly diagnosed patients did (approximately 970). Preferential use of TRBV28, TRBJ1-2 and TRBJ2-5 was observed in persistent disease, whereas TRBV20-1 and TRBJ2-1 were favored in newly diagnosed disease. Persistent Graves' disease patients showed lower TCR Shannon entropy and fewer highly expanded clones than newly diagnosed patients, suggesting clonal expansion. As a limitation, the authors acknowledged that the small sample size may reduce accuracy. The study examined only peripheral blood because the primary lesion, thyroid tissue, could not be accessed. Only the TCR beta chain was sequenced and analyzed.

A further study also used this sample, focusing on T cells in Graves' hyperthyroidism and ophthalmopathy. Per that second paper: Stable Graves' hyperthyroidism was defined as no progression to ophthalmopathy during 18 months of follow-up. Hyperthyroidism patients were newly diagnosed, had a disease duration of under 2 months, and were aged 18 to 65 years. Patients with uncontrolled infections, other autoimmune diseases, pregnancy or lactation were excluded. Diagnoses were based on clinical symptoms, serum thyroxine and TRAb, thyroid ultrasound and orbital computed tomography. A first-round RT-PCR of the TCR CDR3 used the HTBI primer set with the Qiagen OneStep RT-PCR kit. Most expanded thyroid clonotypes (frequency above 0.001) were also detected in blood, a finding suggesting that blood repertoires may reflect thyroid immune responses. Ophthalmopathy was separated from stable hyperthyroidism by a 13 V-J signature model, with 85% to 90% sensitivity and approximately 84% specificity obtained in cross-validation and 80%/75% obtained in testing. In validation, the model predicted progression to ophthalmopathy with roughly 66% sensitivity and less than 75% specificity, a median of approximately 6.5 months before onset. TCR V-J signatures able to tell the groups apart were searched for in a discovery cohort of 100 patients, of whom more than 40 had Graves' ophthalmopathy and roughly 57 had stable Graves' hyperthyroidism. Prospective prediction of ophthalmopathy was tested in an independent validation cohort of fewer than 20 hyperthyroidism patients and 15 to 17 patients who later progressed to ophthalmopathy. The approximately 97 discovery patients were randomly divided into training and test sets at a 7:3 ratio. Thyroid tissue and blood T-cell repertoires from several Graves' hyperthyroidism patients were also compared in the study. After blood sampling, hyperthyroidism patients were treated with methimazole at a starting dose of 30 mg daily, and ophthalmopathy patients were treated with high-dose intravenous methylprednisolone. The libraries were constructed in a second round of multiplex PCR and then size-selected and purified. Sequencing of the libraries was done on an Illumina HiSeq2000 using paired-end 100 bp reads. Raw data were processed with SOAPnuke, discarding reads with adapters, uncalled bases, mean Phred below 15, or no exact constant-primer or identifier match. COPE v1.2.5 was used to merge the high-quality paired reads, and each unique nucleotide sequence was defined as a clonotype. MiTCR v1.1 was used to align the clonotypes against IMGT TRBV, TRBD and TRBJ reference segments. Only V-J combinations with frequency above 0.0001, covering 99.2% of repertoires, were analysed. A TCS score was defined as the ratio of F50 (clonal expansion) to E x V (chaos), with BLOSUM62-based TCRdist applied between CDR3 peptides within each V-J. Welch's t-statistics and random forest reduced several hundred V-J features to around 14, which were used in a naive Bayes classifier (R e1071). No statistical method was used to set the sample size in advance, and investigators knew the group allocation. TCR Vbeta CDR3 sequencing of some 140 peripheral blood samples (43 ophthalmopathy, over 70 hyperthyroidism and roughly 17 progressor patients) is reported in the paper.

Here the chain combines TRBV12-3 or TRBV12-4 and TRBJ1-3, with a weak D call of TRBD1 (6 bases match). The TCR sequence derives from a man in his late teens or twenties with Graves disease. Donor details come from another sample of the same person, matched by shared clones. The source was peripheral blood mononuclear cells (PBMCs), collected at new diagnosis, from a patient treated with antithyroid drugs. In nucleotides, the sequence is TGTGCCAGCAGGGGTCCGGGACACGACTCTGGAAACACCATATATTTT. Translated, it gives CASRGPGHDSGNTIYF.